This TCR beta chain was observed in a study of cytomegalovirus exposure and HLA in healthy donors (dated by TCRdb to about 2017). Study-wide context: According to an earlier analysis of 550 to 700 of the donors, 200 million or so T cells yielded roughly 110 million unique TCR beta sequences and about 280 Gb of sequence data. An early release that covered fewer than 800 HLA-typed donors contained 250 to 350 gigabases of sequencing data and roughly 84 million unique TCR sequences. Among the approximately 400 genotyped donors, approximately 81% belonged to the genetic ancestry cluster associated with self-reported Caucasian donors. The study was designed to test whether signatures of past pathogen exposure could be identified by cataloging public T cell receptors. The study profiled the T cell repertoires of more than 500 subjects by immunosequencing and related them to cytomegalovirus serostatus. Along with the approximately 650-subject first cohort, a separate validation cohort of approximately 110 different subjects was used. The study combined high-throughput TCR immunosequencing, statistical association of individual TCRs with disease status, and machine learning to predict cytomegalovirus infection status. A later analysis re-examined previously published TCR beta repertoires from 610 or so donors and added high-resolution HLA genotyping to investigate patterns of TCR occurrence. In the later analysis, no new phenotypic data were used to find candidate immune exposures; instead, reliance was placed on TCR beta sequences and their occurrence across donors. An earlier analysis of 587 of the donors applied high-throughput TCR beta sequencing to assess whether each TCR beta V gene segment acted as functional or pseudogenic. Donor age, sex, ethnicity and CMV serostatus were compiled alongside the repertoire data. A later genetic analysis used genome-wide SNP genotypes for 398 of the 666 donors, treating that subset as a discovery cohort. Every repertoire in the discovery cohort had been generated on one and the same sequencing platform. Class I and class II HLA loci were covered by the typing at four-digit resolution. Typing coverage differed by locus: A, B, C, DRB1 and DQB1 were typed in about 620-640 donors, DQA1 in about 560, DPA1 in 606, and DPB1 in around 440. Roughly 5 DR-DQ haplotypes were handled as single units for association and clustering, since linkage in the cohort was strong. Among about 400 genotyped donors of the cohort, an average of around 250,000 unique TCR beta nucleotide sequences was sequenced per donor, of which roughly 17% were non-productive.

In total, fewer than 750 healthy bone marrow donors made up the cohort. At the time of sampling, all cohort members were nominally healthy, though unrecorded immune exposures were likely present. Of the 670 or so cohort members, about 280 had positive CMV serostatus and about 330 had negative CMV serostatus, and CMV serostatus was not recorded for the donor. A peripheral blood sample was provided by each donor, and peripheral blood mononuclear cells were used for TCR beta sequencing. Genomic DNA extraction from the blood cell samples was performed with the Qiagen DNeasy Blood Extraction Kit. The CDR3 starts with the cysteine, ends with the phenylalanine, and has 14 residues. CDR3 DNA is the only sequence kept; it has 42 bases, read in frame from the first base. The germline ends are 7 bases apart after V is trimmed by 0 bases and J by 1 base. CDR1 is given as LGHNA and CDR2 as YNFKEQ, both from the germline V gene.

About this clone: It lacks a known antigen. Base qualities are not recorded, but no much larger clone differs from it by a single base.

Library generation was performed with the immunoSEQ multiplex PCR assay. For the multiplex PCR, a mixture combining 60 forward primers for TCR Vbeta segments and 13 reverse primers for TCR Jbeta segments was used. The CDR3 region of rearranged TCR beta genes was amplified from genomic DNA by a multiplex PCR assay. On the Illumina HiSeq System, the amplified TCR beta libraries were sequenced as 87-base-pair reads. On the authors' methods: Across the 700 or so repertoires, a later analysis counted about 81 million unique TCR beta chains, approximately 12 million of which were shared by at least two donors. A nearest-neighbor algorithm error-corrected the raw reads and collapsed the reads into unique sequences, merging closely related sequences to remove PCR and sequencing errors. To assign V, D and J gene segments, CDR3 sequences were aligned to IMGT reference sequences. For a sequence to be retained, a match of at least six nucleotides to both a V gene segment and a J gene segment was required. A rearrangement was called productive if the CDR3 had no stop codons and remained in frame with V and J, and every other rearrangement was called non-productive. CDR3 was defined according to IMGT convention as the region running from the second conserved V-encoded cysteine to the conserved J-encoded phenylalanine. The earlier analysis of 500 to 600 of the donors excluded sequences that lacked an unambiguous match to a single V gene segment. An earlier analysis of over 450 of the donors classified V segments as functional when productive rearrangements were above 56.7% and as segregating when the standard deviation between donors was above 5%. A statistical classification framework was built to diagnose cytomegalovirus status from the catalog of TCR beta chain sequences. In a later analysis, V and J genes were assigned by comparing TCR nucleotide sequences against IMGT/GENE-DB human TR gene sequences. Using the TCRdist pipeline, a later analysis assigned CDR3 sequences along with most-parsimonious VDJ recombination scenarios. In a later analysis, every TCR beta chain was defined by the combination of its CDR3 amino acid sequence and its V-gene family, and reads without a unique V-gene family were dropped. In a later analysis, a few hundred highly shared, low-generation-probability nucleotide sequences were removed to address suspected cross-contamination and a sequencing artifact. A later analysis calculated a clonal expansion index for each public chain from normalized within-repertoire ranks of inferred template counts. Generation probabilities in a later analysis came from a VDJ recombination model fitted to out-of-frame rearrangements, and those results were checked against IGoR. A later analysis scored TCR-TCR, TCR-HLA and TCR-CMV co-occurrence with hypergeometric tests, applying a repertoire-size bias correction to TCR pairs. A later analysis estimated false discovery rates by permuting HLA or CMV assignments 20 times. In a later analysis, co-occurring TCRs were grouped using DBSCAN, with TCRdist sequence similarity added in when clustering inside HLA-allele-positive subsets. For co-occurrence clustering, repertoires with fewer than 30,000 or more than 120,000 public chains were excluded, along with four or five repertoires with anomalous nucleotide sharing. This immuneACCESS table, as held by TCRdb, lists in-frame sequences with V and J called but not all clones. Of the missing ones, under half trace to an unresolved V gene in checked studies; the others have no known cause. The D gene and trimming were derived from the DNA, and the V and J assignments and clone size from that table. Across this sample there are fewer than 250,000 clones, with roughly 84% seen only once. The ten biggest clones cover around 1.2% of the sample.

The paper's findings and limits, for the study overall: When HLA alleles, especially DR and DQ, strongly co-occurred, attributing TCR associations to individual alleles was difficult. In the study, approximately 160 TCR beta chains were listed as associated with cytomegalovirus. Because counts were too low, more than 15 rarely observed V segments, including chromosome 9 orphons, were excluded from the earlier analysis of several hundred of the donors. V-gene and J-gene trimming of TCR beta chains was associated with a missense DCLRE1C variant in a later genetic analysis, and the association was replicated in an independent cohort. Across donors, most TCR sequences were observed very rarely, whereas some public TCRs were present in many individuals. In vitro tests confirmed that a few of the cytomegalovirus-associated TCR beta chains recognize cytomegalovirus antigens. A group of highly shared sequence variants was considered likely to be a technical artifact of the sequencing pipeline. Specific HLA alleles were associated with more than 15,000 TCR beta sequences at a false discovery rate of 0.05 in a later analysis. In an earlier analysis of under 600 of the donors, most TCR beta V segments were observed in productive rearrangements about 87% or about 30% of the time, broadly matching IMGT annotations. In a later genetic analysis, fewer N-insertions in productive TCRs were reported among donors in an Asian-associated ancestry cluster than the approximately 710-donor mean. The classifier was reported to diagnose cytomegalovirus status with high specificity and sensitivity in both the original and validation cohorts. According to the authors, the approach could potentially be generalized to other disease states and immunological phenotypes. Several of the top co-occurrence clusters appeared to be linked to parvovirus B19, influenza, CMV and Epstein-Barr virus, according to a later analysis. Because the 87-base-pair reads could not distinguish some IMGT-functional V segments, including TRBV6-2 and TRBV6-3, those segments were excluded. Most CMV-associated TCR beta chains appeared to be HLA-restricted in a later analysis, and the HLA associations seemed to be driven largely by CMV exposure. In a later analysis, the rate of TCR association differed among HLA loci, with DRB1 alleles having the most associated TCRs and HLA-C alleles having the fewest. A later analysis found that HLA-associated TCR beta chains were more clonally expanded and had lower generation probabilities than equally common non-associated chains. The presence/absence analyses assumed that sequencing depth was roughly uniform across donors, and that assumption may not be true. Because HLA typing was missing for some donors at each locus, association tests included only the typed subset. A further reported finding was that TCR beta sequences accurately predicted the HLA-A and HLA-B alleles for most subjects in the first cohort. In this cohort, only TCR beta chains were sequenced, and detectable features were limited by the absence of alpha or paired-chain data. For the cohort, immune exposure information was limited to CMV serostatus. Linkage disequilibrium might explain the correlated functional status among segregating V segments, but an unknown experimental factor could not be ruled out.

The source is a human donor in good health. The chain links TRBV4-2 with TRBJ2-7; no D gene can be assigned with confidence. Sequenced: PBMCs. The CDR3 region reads CASSQDAKSYEQYF. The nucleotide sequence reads TGTGCCAGCAGCCAAGATGCTAAGTCCTACGAGCAGTACTTC.